What follows is one TCR beta chain and its context. The data derive from a study of cytomegalovirus exposure and HLA in healthy donors. Primers included in the PCR were 60 Vbeta and 13 Jbeta primers. Repertoires were generated with immunoSEQ multiplex PCR, while TCRdb's copy carries only in-frame clones and drops some. Among roughly 280,000 clones listed, just over 70% were seen once. CDR1 and CDR2 from the germline V gene are SGHRS and YFSETQ. Trimming at V came to 1 base and at J to 2 bases, leaving 8 bases not matched to a gene. This CDR3 is 17 amino acids long. This sequence was found in a female donor in good health and CMV-seronegative. The sequenced sample consisted of PBMCs. The chain couples TRBV5-1 to TRBJ2-3, with 9 bases that match TRBD1. The CDR3 sequence is CASSLYRDREATDTQYF. Here the CDR3 DNA reads TGCGCCAGCAGCTTGTACCGGGACAGGGAAGCCACAGATACGCAGTATTTT.